This is a list of T cell receptor beta chains from one sample in a study of T cell repertoires in cytomegalovirus infection. TCRdb reprocessed the reads via MiXCR and lists one record per CDR3 protein. The sample yields 150,000 to 200,000 distinct CDR3 sequences, 28% seen once. Input material: PBMCs. These receptors were taken from a human donor in good health (CMV status not recorded). Some clones in this sample may be carry-over from other donors' samples. The CDR3 runs from the conserved cysteine through the conserved F or W. The order of the fields is CDR3 protein, V gene, CDR3 length.

CASSQGTSGISYEQYF,TRBV6-5,16
CASSLEGGYSNGYTF,TRBV5-1,15
CAISESRTGGTQETQYF,TRBV10-3,17
CAIGEGVRNTIYF,TRBV10-3,13
CASSRTFEAKNIQYF,TRBV12-3/TRBV12-4,15
CASSLGGLSSGNTIYF,TRBV5-5,16
CSAEQGTATEAFF,TRBV20-1,13
CASSAGQVGYEQYF,TRBV3-1,14
CASSLADSDQPQHF,TRBV7-2,14
CASSLIGISREAFF,TRBV5-3,14
CASSSSGDANTGELFF,TRBV5-1,16
CASSRARQGRDEQYF,TRBV7-9,15
CASTNPNTEAFF,TRBV6-2/TRBV6-3,12
CASSLSILGGRDIQYF,TRBV7-2,16
CASRITGTANTEAFF,TRBV19,15
CASSRPSGQGANTIYF,TRBV19,16
CASSPGLRTTYEQYF,TRBV11-2,15
CASRTGRGNEKLFF,TRBV6-2/TRBV6-3,14
CASSLAGAYGYTF,TRBV27,13
CSVDRSNYGYTF,TRBV29-1,12
CASSSRTRGADTQYF,TRBV11-3,15
CASSDGRADTQYF,TRBV7-3,13
CASSPDDRGHEQYF,TRBV7-6,14
CATSRGSTGNYGYTF,TRBV15,15
CASSMWTGKGNQPQHF,TRBV19,16
CASGFGGQGASVYGYTF,TRBV12-5,17
CASSQWTVNTGELFF,TRBV7-2,15
CASSIPSGRGGEQFF,TRBV19,15
CASSPGQGANNEQFF,TRBV4-1,15
CASSLEPVTNEKLFF,TRBV7-2,15
CASRLEGQNQETQYF,TRBV11-2,15
CASSPGTSHSGNTIYF,TRBV6-1,16
CASSLDPGENEQFF,TRBV7-7,14
CASHTGTLYNEQFF,TRBV6-5,14
CASSQVPRDTQYF,TRBV14,13
CASSDGQGREDYGYTF,TRBV9,16
CSAALQETQYF,TRBV20-1,11
CASSRGQPGSNQPQHF,TRBV6-2/TRBV6-3,16
CASSARDGGTDTQYF,TRBV7-9,15
CASRTRANVLTF,TRBV6-1,12
CASSLENPGRRGGYTF,TRBV11-2,16
CASSILDAAKRGGYTF,TRBV19,16
CASSLQGARNTEAFF,TRBV6-2/TRBV6-3,15
CASSLVQRNTEAFF,TRBV5-6,14
CASSPGLDNTGELFF,TRBV7-7,15